This T cell receptor (beta chain) was found in a study of identical twins. Study-level findings and limits: Partial confounding of zero-insertion analyses by invariant MAIT and iNKT cells was possible.

One entry per CDR3 protein, called by TCRdb with MiXCR from the 5' RACE reads. The sample has roughly 1,500,000 distinct CDR3 sequences; under 35% are singletons. Comments on this clonotype: Its antigen is not known.

Germline CDR1 reads KGHSH; CDR2 reads LQKENI. The CDR3 spans 15 residues. Sequencing used cord blood. The TCR sequence derives from a newborn girl in good health. The chain uses TRBV18 and TRBJ2-4; 8 bases fit TRBD2. The assigned J gene may be wrong: the sequence end matches TRBJ2-7 better. In DNA form, the CDR3 reads TGTGCCAGCTCACCACAAACAGGACTAGCCGCCGAGCAGTACTTC. Amino acid sequence: CASSPQTGLAAEQYF.